The 26 T cell receptor beta chains listed next were all sequenced from one sample in a study of CD8 T cells in ankylosing spondylitis (dated by TCRdb to the late 2010s). General findings and caveats noted by the study authors: Blood from ankylosing spondylitis patients appeared to be characterized by a TCR beta motif made up of several highly homologous amino acid variants.

No antigen has been identified for these receptors. Library construction relied on 5' RACE. Instrument on record: Illumina HiSeq 2500. Using fastp at Q25 and MiXCR, TCRdb reprocessed the public reads and kept productive beta chains. Under each unique CDR3 protein, matching rows form one entry showing the most common genes and DNA. The sample has 700,000 to 1,000,000 distinct CDR3 sequences on record, 12% of them singletons. Of the sample, roughly 0.51% is held by the ten largest clones. What was sequenced was blood, either unsorted or a sorted T cell fraction (not recorded which). These TCRs come from a male donor with ankylosing spondylitis.

V and J are TRBV5-1 and TRBJ2-1, with D perhaps matching TRBD1 (6 bases). The V end was cut by 9 bases, the J end by 1 base, with 11 bases between. The CDR3 totals 13 residues. Germline lookup yields CDR1 SGHRS and CDR2 YFSETQ. The CDR3 DNA is TGCGCCACCTCGGACAGTTCCTACAATGAGCAGTTCTTC. It translates to CATSDSSYNEQFF.

This rearrangement joins TRBV5-1 to TRBJ2-7; the D is unclear. This CDR3 spans 13 amino acids. Trimming stripped 0 bases from V and 4 bases from J, with 8 bases between. CDR1 is SGHRS, CDR2 YFSETQ, per germline. The CDR3 protein is CASSLEGRYEQYF. CDR3 bases: TGCGCCAGCAGCTTGGAGGGTCGGTACGAGCAGTACTTC.

This clonotype was picked up a small number of times. This chain connects TRBV9 to TRBJ2-1, with TRBD1 matching 7 bases. Germline values: CDR1 SGDLS, CDR2 YYNGEE. The CDR3 runs 16 residues. V gave up 0 bases and J gave up 5 bases; unmatched junction bases: 8. The CDR3 DNA is TGTGCCAGCAGCGTAGCCCCAAGACAGGGTCACAATGAGCAGTTCTTC. Translation: CASSVAPRQGHNEQFF.

The CDR3 sequence is CASSSPTSGGLDTQYF. CDR3 DNA: TGTGCCAGCAGCTCCCCGACTAGCGGGGGTTTAGATACGCAGTATTTT. The genes are TRBV5-4 and TRBJ2-3; TRBD2 matches 12 bases. The V segment lost 3 bases and the J segment 5 bases; nucleotides outside the gene matches: 7. Germline V gene data show CDR1 as SGHNT and CDR2 as YYREEE (reference sequence). This CDR3 is built from 16 residues. The full variable domain, rest sourced from reference TRBV5-4 and TRBJ2-3, is ETGVTQSPTHLIKTRGQQVTLRCSSQSGHNTVSWYQQALGQGPQFIFQYYREEENGRGNFPPRFSGLQFPNYSSELNVNALELDDSALYLCASSSPTSGGLDTQYFGPGTRLTVL.

This clonotype was seen many times. The chain uses TRBV20-1 and TRBJ2-4; D might be TRBD1 (7 bases). CDR3 size: 14 residues. Germline V gene data show CDR1 as DFQATT and CDR2 as SNEGSKA (reference sequence). The V gene lost 6 bases and the J gene lost 9 bases, with 21 bases spanning the gap. The CDR3 DNA sequence: TGCAGTGCCCCGGGGACTGCAGGGGGAGGCATTCAGTACTTC. Protein sequence: CSAPGTAGGGIQYF.

In DNA form, the CDR3 reads TGCAGTGCCCCTACCCACTACGAGCAGTACTTC. This encodes CSAPTHYEQYF. The chain is built from TRBV20-1 and TRBJ2-7, with D hard to call. The germline V gene encodes CDR1 DFQATT and CDR2 SNEGSKA (reference sequence). Trimming left V 6 bases short and J 3 bases short, with 9 bases between. The CDR3 sequence is 11 residues long.

Concerning this clonotype: The junction departs from the called germline gene at one end, perhaps through a read error. This chain connects TRBV24-1 to TRBJ2-7; the D gene is possibly TRBD1 (5 bases). Germline V lookup: CDR1 KGHDR, CDR2 SFDVKD. The CDR3 length is 15 residues. CDR3 amino acids: CATSDPGQGSNEQYF. CDR3 DNA sequence: TGTGCCACCAGTGACCCTGGACAAGGCTCCAACGAGCAGTACTTC.

This clonotype was observed a few times. The chain links TRBV7-9 to TRBJ2-3; 13 bases align to TRBD2. Germline CDR1 SEHNR, CDR2 FQNEAQ (reference sequence). The CDR3 loop spans 16 amino acids. With 5 bases clipped from V and 3 bases from J, the junction kept 5 bases outside the gene matches. The CDR3 spells CASSPGLAGDTDTQYF. Written as DNA, the CDR3 is TGTGCCAGCAGCCCAGGACTAGCGGGAGATACAGATACGCAGTATTTT.

The chain employs TRBV5-6 and TRBJ2-7; no definite D call. V lost 0 bases to trimming and J lost 2 bases, with 12 bases between them. CDR1 SGHDT and CDR2 YYEEEE come from the germline V gene. CDR3 size: 15 residues. CDR3 bases: TGTGCCAGCAGCTTGGTCCGGGCCCTGACCTACGAGCAGTACTTC. It yields the protein CASSLVRALTYEQYF.

This chain links TRBV14 with TRBJ1-1; weak D call: TRBD1 (5 bases). The CDR3 extends over 16 amino acids. CDR1 and CDR2 from the germline V gene are SGHDN and FVKESK. The V end lost 3 bases, the J end lost 0 bases, and 14 bases lay between the germline ends. CDR3: CASSQDEGAMNTEAFF. CDR3 sequence (DNA): TGTGCCAGCAGCCAGGACGAAGGGGCCATGAACACTGAAGCTTTCTTT.

This clonotype has just a few counts. The J gene is TRBJ1-1, the V gene TRBV12-3 or TRBV12-4; 8 bases agree with TRBD1. With 8 bases clipped from V and 5 bases from J, the junction kept 10 bases outside the gene matches. The CDR3 consists of 14 residues. The chain's CDR3 is CASHLRGRSTEAFF. The CDR3 DNA reads as TGTGCCAGCCACCTCAGGGGGCGAAGTACTGAAGCTTTCTTT.

The chain joins TRBV14 to TRBJ1-1, with 7 positions matching TRBD1. V lost 4 bases and J lost 1; bases outside the gene matches: 9. The CDR3 loop spans 16 amino acids. The germline gives CDR1 SGHDN, CDR2 FVKESK. CDR3 coding DNA: TGTGCCAGCAGCCGCCGACAGGGTCGTGCGAACACTGAAGCTTTCTTT. Translating it yields CASSRRQGRANTEAFF.

J is TRBJ2-2 and V is TRBV5-1, with D maybe TRBD2 (6 bases). The V gene's germline CDR1 is SGHRS and CDR2 YFSETQ. The CDR3 loop spans 21 amino acids. V lost 1 base to trimming and J lost 0 bases, with 25 bases between them. CDR3: CASSLPPGNSGPPSNTGELFF. For the CDR3, the DNA is TGCGCCAGCAGCTTGCCGCCGGGGAATAGCGGCCCGCCCTCGAACACCGGGGAGCTGTTTTTT. Full variable domain (outside the CDR3, taken from reference TRBV5-1 and TRBJ2-2): KAGVTQTPRYLIKTRGQQVTLSCSPISGHRSVSWYQQTPGQGLQFLFEYFSETQRNKGNFPGRFSGRQFSNSRSEMNVSTLELGDSALYLCASSLPPGNSGPPSNTGELFFGEGSRLTVL.

This clonotype was counted many times. The chain uses TRBV29-1 and TRBJ2-1; TRBD1 aligns across 7 bases. Germline V gene lookup returns CDR1 SQVTM and CDR2 ANQGSEA. Trimming at V came to 1 base and at J to 4 bases, leaving 4 bases not matched to a gene. The length of the CDR3 is 14 residues. The CDR3 DNA reads as TGCAGCGTTGAAGGACAGGGTGGGTACAATGAGCAGTTCTTC. Protein: CSVEGQGGYNEQFF.

This clonotype occurred a few times. The V and J genes are TRBV25-1 and TRBJ1-1; TRBD1 is a possible D gene (5 bases). The CDR3 runs 15 residues. V lost 4 bases to trimming and J lost 1 base, with 13 bases between them. Germline loops: CDR1 MGHDK, CDR2 SYGVNS. CDR3 sequence (DNA): TGTGCCAGCAGTGCCTTTCGGGACGGGAACACTGAAGCTTTCTTT. Amino acids: CASSAFRDGNTEAFF.

This clonotype was counted a few times. The V gene is TRBV5-1, the J gene TRBJ2-7, with 9 bases that match TRBD1. V trimming: 4 bases; J trimming: 6 bases; junction bases outside the gene matches: 14. The CDR3 extends over 16 amino acids. Germline CDR1 SGHRS, CDR2 YFSETQ. The CDR3 DNA is TGCGCCAGCAGCCCCTCGGCTAGGACAGGGGAAAGCGAGCAGTACTTC. Its protein is CASSPSARTGESEQYF.

This clonotype was observed at least ten times. The chain combines TRBV10-3 with TRBJ2-5; D gene unclear. Germline V gene lookup returns CDR1 ENHRY and CDR2 SYGVKD. This CDR3 has 12 amino acids. Between the trimmed V and J ends, which lost 1 base and 4 bases, there was a span of 4 bases. The CDR3 loop reads CAISEFRETQYF. In DNA form, the CDR3 reads TGTGCCATCAGTGAGTTCCGAGAGACCCAGTACTTC.

This clonotype was picked up a small number of times. The chain has TRBV29-1 and TRBJ2-7; D ambiguous. This CDR3 is built from 12 residues. The ends were cut back, 6 bases at V and 0 bases at J, with 9 bases in the middle. Germline-derived CDR1 and CDR2 are SQVTM and ANQGSEA. The CDR3 sequence is CSVNKDSYEQYF. Here the CDR3 DNA reads TGCAGCGTCAACAAGGACTCCTACGAGCAGTACTTC.

The CDR3 reads CASSFIQGAGETQYF. CDR3 sequence (DNA): TGTGCCAGCAGTTTTATACAGGGGGCAGGGGAGACCCAGTACTTC. The chain uses TRBV12-3 or TRBV12-4 and TRBJ2-5; 9 positions agree with TRBD1. V lost 3 bases to trimming and J lost 5 bases; unmatched junction nucleotides: 7. This CDR3 spans 15 amino acids.

The chain couples TRBV5-1 to TRBJ1-1, with no clear D. Germline assignment: CDR1 SGHRS and CDR2 YFSETQ. V was pared by 3 bases and J by 0 bases, with 12 bases between. This CDR3 has 15 residues. The CDR3 DNA sequence: TGCGCCAGCAGCTCTCTGGCAGGAGTGAACACTGAAGCTTTCTTT. It yields the protein CASSSLAGVNTEAFF.

This clonotype was detected only a few times. V gene TRBV7-3 combines with J gene TRBJ2-1, with TRBD1 matching over 8 bases. The CDR3 is made up of 15 amino acids. Trimming at V came to 5 bases and at J to 7 bases, leaving 10 bases not matched to a gene. Germline V gene data show CDR1 as SGHTA and CDR2 as FQGTGA. The CDR3 bases are TGTGCCAGCAGCCTTAGACAGGGGCAGGGAAATGAGCAGTTCTTC. Translated, it gives CASSLRQGQGNEQFF.

This clonotype was seen many times. This sequence joins TRBV20-1 and TRBJ2-3; 11 bases line up with TRBD2. The germline V gene encodes CDR1 DFQATT and CDR2 SNEGSKA (reference sequence). The V segment lost 3 bases and the J segment 4 bases; nucleotides outside the gene matches: 3. The CDR3 runs to 14 residues. Here the CDR3 DNA reads TGCAGTGCTAGTTCACTAGCGGGGGCAGATACGCAGTATTTT. Protein sequence: CSASSLAGADTQYF.

Many counts were recorded for this clonotype. The chain combines TRBV5-1 with TRBJ1-1, with no clear D. The length of the CDR3 is 13 residues. CDR1 is SGHRS, CDR2 YFSETQ, per germline. Trimming took off 0 bases at V and 1 base at J, with 4 bases between the two ends. CDR3 residues: CASSLAPNTEAFF. In nucleotides, the CDR3 is TGCGCCAGCAGCTTGGCCCCGAACACTGAAGCTTTCTTT.

The genes are TRBV10-3 and TRBJ1-1; D may be TRBD1 (6 bases). Germline V lookup: CDR1 ENHRY, CDR2 SYGVKD. This CDR3 has 15 amino acids. V gave up 7 bases and J gave up 4 bases, with 19 bases separating them. DNA of the CDR3: TGTGCCATCAAACCAAGCCCCCAGGGGAGCACTGAAGCTTTCTTT. It codes for CAIKPSPQGSTEAFF.

This clonotype was counted at least ten times. The genes are TRBV4-3 and TRBJ1-1; D remains unclear. Germline lookup yields CDR1 LGHNA and CDR2 YSLEER. The CDR3 sequence is 15 residues long. The V end lost 1 base, the J end lost 3 bases, and 12 bases lay between the germline ends. CDR3 in DNA: TGCGCCAGCAGCCAAGGGACCCTAGCTTACACTGAAGCTTTCTTT. Translating gives CASSQGTLAYTEAFF.

This clonotype occurred many times. The V gene is TRBV29-1, the J gene TRBJ2-1; D uncertain. The CDR3 covers 11 residues. Trimming removed 2 bases at V and 5 bases at J, with 4 bases between. The germline CDR1 and CDR2 sequences are SQVTM and ANQGSEA. CDR3 sequence reads: CSVERHNEQFF. The CDR3 region has the DNA TGCAGCGTTGAAAGGCACAATGAGCAGTTCTTC.